This T cell receptor beta chain originates from a study of cytomegalovirus exposure and HLA in healthy donors (dated by TCRdb to about 2017). Background for the entire study: An earlier analysis of about 560 of the donors reported approximately 280 Gb of sequence data and about 120 million unique TCR beta sequences obtained from about 179 million T cells. Donor age, sex, ethnicity and CMV serostatus were compiled together with the repertoire data. Roughly 5 DR-DQ haplotypes were handled as single units for association and clustering, since linkage in the cohort was strong. To predict cytomegalovirus infection status, the study combined high-throughput TCR immunosequencing, statistical association of individual TCRs with disease status, and machine learning. A later genetic analysis took genome-wide SNP genotypes for about 55% of the 666 donors and used that subset as a discovery cohort. The study aimed to test whether cataloging public T cell receptors could reveal signatures of past pathogen exposure. To decide whether each TCR beta V gene segment behaved as functional or pseudogenic, an earlier analysis of 587 of the donors relied on high-throughput TCR beta sequencing. In a later analysis, previously published TCR beta repertoires from several hundred donors were re-analyzed and high-resolution HLA genotyping was added so that TCR occurrence patterns could be studied. Roughly 300 gigabases of sequencing data and approximately 92 million unique TCR sequences made up an early release that covered approximately 620 HLA-typed donors. A separate validation cohort of roughly 130 different subjects was used in addition to the roughly 640-subject first cohort. The later analysis used no new phenotypic data to find candidate immune exposures, relying instead on TCR beta sequences and their occurrence across donors. Both class I and class II loci were covered by HLA typing, at four-digit resolution. Typing coverage varied by locus: roughly 620-640 donors for A, B, C, DRB1 and DQB1; approximately 560 for DQA1; around 570 for DPA1; approximately 490 for DPB1. Across about 380 genotyped donors of the cohort, an average of about 240,000 unique TCR beta nucleotide sequences per donor were sequenced, and roughly 17% of those sequences were non-productive. Among the roughly 400 genotyped donors, around 81% belonged to the genetic ancestry cluster associated with self-reported Caucasian donors. The T cell repertoires of 666 subjects were profiled by immunosequencing and related to cytomegalovirus serostatus. All discovery cohort repertoires had been generated using a single sequencing platform.

The paper as a whole reports these results and caveats: Presence/absence analyses assumed roughly uniform sequencing depth across donors, an assumption that may not hold. A further reported finding was that TCR beta sequences accurately predicted the HLA-A and HLA-B alleles for most subjects in the first cohort. Correlated functional status among segregating V segments might reflect linkage disequilibrium, but an unknown experimental factor could not be ruled out. The sequencing pipeline was judged likely to have produced a cluster of highly shared sequence variants as a technical artifact. When HLA alleles, especially DR and DQ, strongly co-occurred, attributing TCR associations to individual alleles was difficult. A later analysis found that HLA-associated TCR beta chains were more clonally expanded and had lower generation probabilities than equally common non-associated chains. The authors suggested that the approach could potentially be extended to other disease states and immunological phenotypes. Because some donors lacked HLA typing at each locus, the association tests relied only on the typed subset. According to a later analysis, TCR association rates differed among HLA loci, with DRB1 alleles showing the most associated TCRs and HLA-C alleles showing the fewest. The only immune exposure information available for the cohort was CMV serostatus. An association between a missense DCLRE1C variant and V-gene and J-gene trimming of TCR beta chains was found in a later genetic analysis and replicated in an independent cohort. This cohort had only TCR beta chains sequenced, and the lack of alpha or paired-chain data limited which features could be detected. Several of the top co-occurrence clusters appeared to be linked to parvovirus B19, influenza, CMV and Epstein-Barr virus, according to a later analysis. Because counts were too low, approximately 18 rarely observed V segments, including chromosome 9 orphons, were excluded from the earlier analysis of a few hundred of the donors. At a false discovery rate of 0.05, a later analysis linked fewer than 20,000 TCR beta sequences to specific HLA alleles. In vitro tests confirmed that a few of the cytomegalovirus-associated TCR beta chains recognize cytomegalovirus antigens. In the study, 150 to 200 TCR beta chains were listed as associated with cytomegalovirus. A later analysis found that most CMV-associated TCR beta chains appeared HLA-restricted, with HLA associations seemingly driven largely by CMV exposure. In both the original and validation cohorts, the classifier was reported to diagnose cytomegalovirus status with high specificity and sensitivity. While some public TCRs were present in many individuals, most TCR sequences turned up only very rarely across donors. Compared with the approximately 670-donor mean, donors in an Asian-associated ancestry cluster had fewer N-insertions in productive TCRs, according to a later genetic analysis. An earlier analysis of roughly 570 of the donors showed that most TCR beta V segments appeared in productive rearrangements either about 87% or about 30% of the time, which broadly matched IMGT annotations.

In the case of this clone: Its antigen remains undetermined. Qualities for individual bases were not recorded, and no much larger clone is one base off.

The cohort consisted of 650 to 700 healthy bone marrow donors. At the time of sampling, all cohort members were nominally healthy, though unrecorded immune exposures were likely present. The donor tested CMV seronegative, placing the donor among the 350 or so seronegative members of the cohort. A peripheral blood sample was collected from each donor, and TCR beta sequencing was performed on peripheral blood mononuclear cells. Genomic DNA extraction from the blood cell samples was performed with the Qiagen DNeasy Blood Extraction Kit. Receptor amplification or capture employed the immunoSEQ multiplex PCR assay. For the multiplex PCR, a mixture combining 60 forward primers for TCR Vbeta segments and 13 reverse primers for TCR Jbeta segments was used. The CDR3 region of rearranged TCR beta genes was amplified from genomic DNA by a multiplex PCR assay. On the Illumina HiSeq System, the amplified TCR beta libraries were sequenced as 87-base-pair reads. In the original analysis: A later analysis tallied 75 million to 95 million unique TCR beta chains across the 666 repertoires, and approximately 12 million of those chains were shared by two or more donors. Raw reads were error-corrected and collapsed into unique sequences with a nearest-neighbor algorithm that merged closely related sequences to remove PCR and sequencing errors. CDR3 sequences were aligned to IMGT reference sequences to assign V, D and J gene segments. For a sequence to be retained, a match of at least six nucleotides to both a V gene segment and a J gene segment was required. A rearrangement was called productive if the CDR3 had no stop codons and remained in frame with V and J, and every other rearrangement was called non-productive. CDR3 was defined by IMGT convention, running from the second conserved V-encoded cysteine to the conserved J-encoded phenylalanine. The earlier analysis of about 620 of the donors excluded sequences that lacked an unambiguous match to a single V gene segment. In an earlier analysis of 587 of the donors, V segments were called functional above 56.7% productive rearrangements and were called segregating when the between-donor standard deviation exceeded 5%. A statistical classification framework was developed to diagnose cytomegalovirus status using the catalog of TCR beta chain sequences. A later analysis assigned V and J genes by comparing TCR nucleotide sequences with IMGT/GENE-DB human TR gene sequences. The TCRdist pipeline was used in a later analysis to assign CDR3 sequences and most-parsimonious VDJ recombination scenarios. In a later analysis, each TCR beta chain was defined by its CDR3 amino acid sequence together with its V-gene family, and reads lacking a unique V-gene family were excluded. As a way to deal with suspected cross-contamination and a sequencing artifact, a later analysis dropped over 550 nucleotide sequences that were highly shared and had low generation probability. In a later analysis, a clonal expansion index for each public chain was calculated from normalized within-repertoire ranks of inferred template counts. In a later analysis, generation probabilities were computed with a VDJ recombination model fitted to out-of-frame rearrangements, and the resulting probabilities were checked against IGoR. Hypergeometric tests were used in a later analysis to score TCR-TCR, TCR-HLA and TCR-CMV co-occurrence, with a repertoire-size bias correction applied to the TCR pairs. In a later analysis, false discovery rates were estimated by permuting HLA or CMV assignments 20 times. In a later analysis, co-occurring TCRs were grouped using DBSCAN, with TCRdist sequence similarity added in when clustering inside HLA-allele-positive subsets. Repertoires with fewer than 30,000 or more than 120,000 public chains were left out of co-occurrence clustering, as were about five repertoires with anomalous nucleotide sharing. Imported from immuneACCESS, the table was reduced by TCRdb to in-frame sequences with V and J called. These copies leave out some clones; in studies compared against another copy, an unresolved V gene accounts for under half, and the cause of the remainder is not known. V, J and clone size were drawn from that table, and D and trimming were deduced from the DNA. The sample profile shows approximately 150,000 clones; roughly 72% of them were found once. The top ten constitute 0.95% to 1.1% of the sample.

Sequencing was done on a sample of PBMCs. The TCR originated in a woman aged 40 to 50 in good health and CMV-seronegative.

The DNA reads as follows: TGTGCCAGCAGTGCGACTCCTTTCGGAGCCAACGTCCTGACTTTC. This yields the protein CASSATPFGANVLTF. The V and J genes are TRBV7-3 and TRBJ2-6, with the D gene not clear enough to name. According to the germline V gene, CDR1 reads SGHTA and CDR2 reads FQGTGA. Trimming removed 6 bases from V and 7 bases from J, leaving 16 bases between the germline ends. Including cysteine and phenylalanine, the CDR3 has 15 amino acids. Only CDR3 DNA is held: 45 bases, read in frame from base 1. With the portions outside the CDR3 filled from the reference TRBV7-3 and TRBJ2-6 genes, the complete variable region becomes GAGVSQTPSNKVTEKGKYVELRCDPISGHTALYWYRQSLGQGPEFLIYFQGTGAADDSGLPNDRFFAVRPEGSVSTLKIQRTERGDSAVYLCASSATPFGANVLTFGAGSRLTVL.